Below are 25 T cell receptor beta chains sequenced from a single sample in a study of T cell clonality in common variable immunodeficiency. Study-wide points: Reportedly, TCR beta sequences from common variable immunodeficiency showed fewer deletions and N-nucleotide insertions.

The assay was immunoSEQ multiplex PCR, and TCRdb's table has in-frame clones only and misses some. Recorded here are over 30,000 clones, none singletons. These receptors' antigens are unknown. Sequences were obtained from peripheral blood mononuclear cells. The receptors were sampled from a human donor with common variable immunodeficiency.

At least ten counts were recorded for this clone. The sequenced fragment ends 3 residues before the CDR3 boundary, so the rest is inferred from the germline J gene. The genes are TRBV20-1 and TRBJ2-7; 13 nucleotides agree with TRBD2. The germline CDR1 and CDR2 sequences are DFQATT and SNEGSKA (reference sequence). The CDR3 contains 13 residues. With V trimmed by 5 bases and J by 6 bases, 4 bases remained unmatched. The CDR3 bases that were read are TGCAGTGCTTCCGGACTAGCGGGAGTCGAG. As protein: CSASGLAGVE. The entire CDR3 protein reads CSASGLAGVEQYF.

This clone was detected many times. The read terminates 3 residues ahead of where the CDR3 ends, so the germline J gene completes it. The chain joins TRBV12-3 or TRBV12-4 to TRBJ2-1, with D maybe TRBD1 (7 bases). The ends were cut back, 6 bases at V and 7 bases at J, with 25 bases in the middle. The CDR3 is 17 residues long. The chain's CDR3 is CASSPRAGGWMENEQFF. The DNA read from the CDR3 is TGTGCCAGCAGCCCTCGGGCAGGGGGGTGGATGGAGAATGAG.

This clone was seen at least ten times. The read terminates 3 residues before the CDR3 end, so the remaining end is supplied by the germline J gene. This sequence joins TRBV5-4 and TRBJ2-2; 11 bases fit TRBD2. Germline V gene data show CDR1 as SGHNT and CDR2 as YYREEE (reference sequence). This CDR3 spans 16 amino acids. J gave up 3 bases and V 3 bases, and 4 bases lay outside the gene matches. CDR3 loop: CASSSTSGRDTGELFF. The sequenced CDR3 bases are TGTGCCAGCAGCTCAACTAGCGGGAGAGACACCGGGGAG.

This clone qualifies as medium-sized (0.01 to 0.1%). From the germline J gene comes the end of the CDR3, since the read stops 3 residues before it. The J gene is TRBJ2-1, the V gene TRBV20-1; 10 bases agree with TRBD2. Germline lookup yields CDR1 DFQATT and CDR2 SNEGSKA (reference sequence). J was trimmed by 7 bases and V by 3 bases; bases with no gene match: 12. The CDR3 extends over 16 amino acids. CDR3 region: CSARRGLAGVGNEQFF. The covered CDR3 bases are TGCAGTGCTAGGAGAGGGCTAGCGGGAGTCGGGAATGAG.

In this sample, this clone turned up many times. The read ends 3 residues early relative to the CDR3; the germline J gene fills the gap. The V gene is TRBV12-3 or TRBV12-4, the J gene TRBJ2-3; TRBD1 aligns across 7 bases. The CDR3 is 15 amino acids. Trimming at V came to 2 bases and at J to 3 bases, leaving 5 bases not matched to a gene. CDR3 loop: CASSLNPGGTDTQYF. The covered CDR3 bases are TGTGCCAGCAGTTTAAACCCAGGGGGAACAGATACG.

This clone was picked up a small number of times. The read terminates 3 residues before the CDR3 end, so the remaining end is supplied by the germline J gene. The chain links TRBV7-8 to TRBJ2-5; 8 bases line up with TRBD2. CDR3 length: 16 amino acids. The junction had 5 bases not matched to a gene; V was cut back by 1 base and J by 1 base. Per germline, CDR1 SGHVS and CDR2 FQNEAQ. This CDR3 is CASSLVSGSPQETQYF. The DNA read from the CDR3 is TGTGCCAGCAGCTTAGTAAGCGGGAGCCCCCAAGAGACC.

In this sample, this clone turned up a few times. From the germline J gene comes the end of the CDR3, since the read stops 3 residues before it. V and J are TRBV5-5 and TRBJ2-3; the D is unclear. Trimming took 1 base from V and 8 from J, leaving 17 bases between them. The CDR3 is 15 residues long. Germline CDR1 SGHKS, CDR2 YYEKEE (reference sequence). The chain's CDR3 is CASSLIGKGLGTQYF. The CDR3 bases that were read are TGTGCCAGCAGCTTGATCGGCAAGGGCTTAGGTACG.

This clone appeared many times. The CDR3 end is not reached by the read, which stops 3 residues before it; the germline J gene fills it in. This rearrangement joins TRBV11-3 to TRBJ1-1; 7 nucleotides match TRBD1. The CDR3 length is 12 residues. Germline CDR1 is SGHNT and CDR2 is YENEEA. V was clipped by 3 bases and J by 5 bases; unmatched bases: 0. CDR3 residues: CASSFRGTEAFF. The sequenced part of the CDR3 DNA is TGTGCCAGCAGCTTCAGGGGGACTGAA.

This clone has at least ten counts. The read falls 3 residues short of the CDR3 end, and the missing part is taken from the germline J gene. This rearrangement joins TRBV3-1 (or the pseudogene TRBV3-2) to TRBJ1-1, with 9 bases aligning to TRBD1. Germline V lookup: CDR1 LGHDT, CDR2 YNNKEL (reference sequence). The CDR3 totals 14 residues. Trimming removed 3 bases from V and 4 bases from J; junction bases left unmatched: 3. CDR3 sequence: CASSQATGGTEAFF. Incomplete CDR3 DNA: TGTGCCAGCAGCCAGGCGACAGGGGGCACTGAA.

The sample holds many counts of this clone. The read ends 3 residues before the CDR3 terminus; that terminus is restored from the germline J gene. This chain joins TRBV20-1 and TRBJ1-1, with D perhaps TRBD1 (5 bases). Looked up from germline, CDR1 is DFQATT and CDR2 is SNEGSKA (reference sequence). This CDR3 has 15 amino acids. V gave up 1 base and J gave up 7 bases, with 19 bases separating them. CDR3 region: CSARGTHRSGGEAFF. Incomplete CDR3 DNA: TGCAGTGCTAGAGGCACGCATCGGTCCGGGGGTGAA.

This clone was seen many times. The observed sequence ends 3 residues before the CDR3 terminus, with the missing tail filled in from the germline J gene. V usage is TRBV20-1 and J usage is TRBJ1-6, with a possible D match to TRBD1 (5 bases). This CDR3 is 17 amino acids long. With 4 bases removed from V and 8 bases from J, the gap between germline ends came to 24 bases. Germline CDR1 DFQATT, CDR2 SNEGSKA (reference sequence). CDR3 sequence: CSAKPVWAGNRDSPLHF. CDR3 DNA (partial): TGCAGTGCTAAGCCTGTCTGGGCAGGGAATAGGGATTCACCC.

Of note for this clone: The CDR3 end is not reached by the read, which stops 3 residues before it; the germline J gene fills it in. The chain employs TRBV19 and TRBJ1-1; D possibly corresponds to TRBD1 (5 bases). Germline values: CDR1 LNHDA, CDR2 SQIVND (reference sequence). V was clipped by 9 bases and J by 4 bases, with 21 bases between them. The CDR3 is made up of 15 amino acids. CDR3 bases read: TGTGCCAGCAAAACCGTCCCGGGGGGTCCCACTGAA. Encoded protein: CASKTVPGGPTE. The whole CDR3 is CASKTVPGGPTEAFF.

This clone was detected a few times. The junction shows a germline mismatch at one end, possibly a read error. The read ends 3 residues before the CDR3 terminus; that terminus is restored from the germline J gene. The genes are TRBV6-1 and TRBJ2-7; 8 bases align to TRBD2. The CDR3 contains 14 residues. Germline loops: CDR1 MNHNS, CDR2 SASEGT. Partial CDR3 DNA: TGTGCCAGCAATGAACGGCGGGAGGCATACGAG. Residues: CASNERREAYE. The CDR3 reads in full as CASNERREAYEQYF.

As for this clone: Read coverage stops 3 residues before the CDR3 terminus; the germline J gene supplies the remainder. J is TRBJ2-7 and V is TRBV7-8; 9 bases align to TRBD2. The junction had 7 bases not matched to a gene; V was cut back by 2 bases and J by 5 bases. This CDR3 has 15 amino acids. Germline V gene sequence: CDR1 SGHVS, CDR2 FQNEAQ. CDR3: CASSLSAGGQDEQYF. CDR3 DNA, as far as it was read: TGTGCCAGCAGCTTAAGCGCGGGAGGGCAGGACGAG.

This clone showed up many times. Sequencing ends 3 residues short of the CDR3 end; the germline J gene provides the rest. The chain carries TRBV30 and TRBJ2-7; no clear D gene. Germline V gene data show CDR1 as GTSNPN and CDR2 as SVGIG (reference sequence). The CDR3 length is 11 residues. V dropped 0 bases and J dropped 6 bases, with 6 bases sitting between them. CDR3 amino acids: CAWSVMREQYF. CDR3 bases read: TGTGCCTGGAGTGTAATGCGCGAG.

By frequency in the sample, this clone is medium-sized. CDR3 protein: CASSFSGEEGYTF. The sequenced part of the CDR3 DNA is TGCGCCAGCAGCTTTTCGGGGGAGGAAGGC. The chain recombines TRBV5-1 with TRBJ1-2; D is possibly TRBD1 (5 bases). With the read ending 3 residues before the CDR3 end, the germline J gene is used to fill in that end. This CDR3 contains 13 residues. The germline V gene encodes CDR1 SGHRS and CDR2 YFSETQ. Using reference TRBV5-1 and TRBJ1-2 for the parts outside the CDR3, the full variable domain is KAGVTQTPRYLIKTRGQQVTLSCSPISGHRSVSWYQQTPGQGLQFLFEYFSETQRNKGNFPGRFSGRQFSNSRSEMNVSTLELGDSALYLCASSFSGEEGYTFGSGTRLTVV.

This clone was seen repeatedly, ten times or more. From the germline J gene comes the end of the CDR3, since the read stops 3 residues before it. The chain recombines TRBV5-1 with TRBJ2-4; 8 bases agree with TRBD1. Germline loops: CDR1 SGHRS, CDR2 YFSETQ. The V segment lost 0 bases and the J segment 8 bases; nucleotides outside the gene matches: 4. CDR3 size: 14 residues. The chain's CDR3 is CASSLVGQGDIQYF. The CDR3 bases that were read are TGCGCCAGCAGCTTGGTAGGACAGGGAGACATT.

This clone was observed many times. The read ends 3 residues early relative to the CDR3; the germline J gene fills the gap. V and J are TRBV15 and TRBJ2-1; 11 bases line up with TRBD2. The CDR3 loop spans 21 amino acids. V was clipped by 0 bases and J by 1 base; unmatched bases: 14. Per germline, CDR1 LNHNV and CDR2 YYDKDF (reference sequence). The CDR3 bases that were read are TGTGCCACCAGCAGAGATTTTTTGGGACTAGCGGCCGAAACGTCCTACAATGAG. Translating it yields CATSRDFLGLAAETSYNE. The full CDR3 reads CATSRDFLGLAAETSYNEQFF.

This clone was seen repeatedly, ten times or more. Read coverage stops 3 residues before the CDR3 terminus; the germline J gene supplies the remainder. This chain connects TRBV9 to TRBJ2-1; 9 bases map to TRBD2. CDR3 size: 15 residues. Trimming took 3 bases from V and 3 from J; bases not matched to a gene: 4. The germline CDR1 and CDR2 sequences are SGDLS and YYNGEE. The part of the CDR3 DNA that was read is TGTGCCAGCAGCGAGAGACTAGCGGACTACAATGAG. This sequence encodes CASSERLADYNE. In full, the CDR3 reads CASSERLADYNEQFF. The whole variable domain, remainder taken from reference TRBV9 and TRBJ2-1, is DSGVTQTPKHLITATGQRVTLRCSPRSGDLSVYWYQQSLDQGLQFLIQYYNGEERAKGNILERFSAQQFPDLHSELNLSSLELGDSALYFCASSERLADYNEQFFGPGTRLTVL.

A remark on this clone: The read ends 3 residues shy of where the CDR3 ends; the end is completed using the germline J gene. The chain joins TRBV5-4 to TRBJ2-7; 9 bases agree with TRBD1. CDR1 and CDR2 from the germline V gene are SGHNT and YYREEE (reference sequence). The length of the CDR3 is 15 residues. J was trimmed by 1 base and V by 8 bases; bases with no gene match: 10. Partial CDR3 DNA: TGTGCCAGTACTAATACCGGGACAGGGTCCTACGAG. This gives the protein CASTNTGTGSYE. The full CDR3 protein is CASTNTGTGSYEQYF.

With regard to this clone: The read is 3 residues too short to cover the CDR3 end, so that end is filled in from the germline J gene. The chain carries TRBV6-1 and TRBJ2-5; 8 positions agree with TRBD2. The germline V gene has CDR1 MNHNS and CDR2 SASEGT. This CDR3 has 16 residues. The CDR3 bases that were read are TGTGCCAGCAGTGAAGGAGGGGGGGGGAGCGGGGGAACC. Translated, it gives CASSEGGGGSGGT. The full CDR3 protein is CASSEGGGGSGGTQYF.

This clone showed up just a few times. The read ends 3 residues early relative to the CDR3; the germline J gene fills the gap. The chain is built from TRBV19 and TRBJ1-2; tentatively, D is TRBD1 (6 bases). Per germline, CDR1 LNHDA and CDR2 SQIVND (reference sequence). The CDR3 spans 13 residues. Partial CDR3 DNA: TGTGCCAGTAGTATAGGAGACAGGTCGGGC. Translated, it gives CASSIGDRSG. Given in full, the CDR3 is CASSIGDRSGYTF. Looking up the rest from reference TRBV19 and TRBJ1-2 gives the full variable domain: DGGITQSPKYLFRKEGQNVTLSCEQNLNHDAMYWYRQDPGQGLRLIYYSQIVNDFQKGDIAEGYSVSREKKESFPLTVTSAQKNPTAFYLCASSIGDRSGYTFGSGTRLTVV.

This clone was seen ten or more times. Read coverage stops 3 residues before the CDR3 terminus; the germline J gene supplies the remainder. The chain employs TRBV5-4 and TRBJ2-2, with 13 bases lining up with TRBD2. The J segment lost 4 bases and the V segment lost 4 bases, leaving 4 bases of the junction unmatched. The germline gives CDR1 SGHNT, CDR2 YYREEE (reference sequence). The CDR3 covers 16 residues. The sequenced CDR3 bases are TGTGCCAGCAGCGGGACTAGCGGGAAAACCACCGGGGAG. Translating it yields CASSGTSGKTTGE. The full-length CDR3 reads as CASSGTSGKTTGELFF.

This clone was observed at least ten times. Sequencing ends 3 residues short of the CDR3 end; the germline J gene provides the rest. The chain links TRBV11-2 to TRBJ2-3; 8 bases are shared with TRBD1. CDR1 SGHAT and CDR2 FQNNGV come from the germline V gene. The CDR3 runs to 15 residues. With 3 bases clipped from V and 7 bases from J, the junction kept 9 bases outside the gene matches. CDR3 bases read: TGTGCCAGCAGCTTTTCACAGGGGGTAGGATATACG. Its protein product is CASSFSQGVGYT. The full CDR3 protein is CASSFSQGVGYTQYF. Full variable domain (remainder filled in from reference TRBV11-2 and TRBJ2-3): EAGVAQSPRYKIIEKRQSVAFWCNPISGHATLYWYQQILGQGPKLLIQFQNNGVVDDSQLPKDRFSAERLKGVDSTLKIQPAKLEDSAVYLCASSFSQGVGYTQYFGPGTRLTVL.

This clone was counted at least ten times. Read sequence stops 3 residues before the CDR3 end, and the germline J gene provides the missing end. The genes are TRBV7-2 and TRBJ2-5; TRBD2 matches 7 bases. CDR3 length: 14 residues. Germline V gene data show CDR1 as SGHTA and CDR2 as FQGNSA. J was trimmed by 1 base and V by 3 bases; bases with no gene match: 2. CDR3 bases read: TGTGCCAGCAGCTTGACTAGCCCCCAAGAGACC. It encodes CASSLTSPQET. The whole CDR3 sequence is CASSLTSPQETQYF.